This T cell receptor beta chain was captured by sequencing in a study of cytomegalovirus exposure and HLA in healthy donors. The primer mix had 60 Vbeta and 13 Jbeta primers. The table came from immunoSEQ multiplex PCR; TCRdb's copy has only in-frame clones and leaves some out. The repertoire includes over 150,000 clones, around four fifths of them detected once, and less than 4.5% sits in the top ten. Regarding the study as a whole: Previously analyzed data showed that most TCR beta V segments were productive at a frequency of about 90% or about 30%. Researchers reported from a later analysis that most CMV-associated TCR beta chains appeared HLA-restricted. Upon later analysis, TCR association rates were observed to vary by HLA locus, being highest for DRB1 and lowest for HLA-C.

Germline CDR1 is SGHRS and CDR2 is YFSETQ. The CDR3 has 15 residues. V shed 4 bases, J shed 1 base, and the junction held 4 bases outside the gene matches. With respect to this clone: The antigen is unknown.

The chain employs TRBV5-1 and TRBJ2-7; 11 positions match TRBD2. The sequencing sample was made of PBMCs. This clonotype was sampled from a woman aged 55-70 years in good health and CMV-seropositive. The CDR3 DNA reads as TGCGCCAGCAGCAAACTAGCGGGGGTATCCTACGAGCAGTACTTC. This sequence encodes CASSKLAGVSYEQYF.